This T cell receptor (beta chain) is from a study of shared clonotypes between healthy human individuals. Between the trimmed V and J ends, which lost 1 base and 3 bases, there was a span of 6 bases. The CDR3 runs to 13 residues. Germline CDR1 and CDR2: MGHDK and SYGVNS. Sequenced by immunoSEQ multiplex PCR; TCRdb stores in-frame clones only, minus some. This sample has approximately 650,000 clones, with roughly 96% found just once. In the naive CD8 group, cells lacked CD45RO and were positively selected for CCR7, so terminally differentiated effector memory CD45RA+ cells were left out. This rearrangement joins TRBV25-1 to TRBJ1-2; D possibly corresponds to TRBD1 (5 bases). The source material was naive CD8+ T cells sorted from blood. The sequence was collected from a woman aged 30 to 39 in good health. CDR3 in amino acids: CASSELGDYGYTF. The CDR3 nucleotides are TGTGCCAGCAGTGAATTGGGGGACTATGGCTACACCTTC.